Listed below are T cell receptor beta chains from one sample, sequenced in a study of cytomegalovirus exposure and HLA in healthy donors. Libraries were prepared by immunoSEQ multiplex PCR; TCRdb keeps only in-frame clonotypes and omits some of them. The profile covers approximately 170,000 clones, with about 80% appearing a single time and approximately 1.5% taken by the ten largest. The sequencing sample was made of PBMCs. These receptors all come from a man between 35 and 55 years old in good health and CMV-seronegative. CDR3s include the opening cysteine and the closing phenylalanine or tryptophan. A D gene is named only where the DNA matches it firmly. Clone size, where shown, is once, few, many, or a class for clones that have expanded.

D gene: NA; clone size: NA; J gene: TRBJ1-2; V gene: TRBV28; CDR3 protein: CASSRPQGLANYGYTF; CDR3 DNA: TGTGCCAGCAGCCGGCCCCAGGGATTAGCTAACTATGGCTACACCTTC
D gene: TRBD2; clone size: NA; J gene: TRBJ2-3; V gene: TRBV7-3; CDR3 protein: CASSSVSGRETDTQYF; CDR3 DNA: TGTGCCAGCAGCTCAGTTAGCGGGAGGGAGACAGATACGCAGTATTTT
D gene: TRBD1; clone size: NA; J gene: TRBJ1-3; V gene: TRBV7-3; CDR3 protein: CASSLRGTGHGNTIYF; CDR3 DNA: TGTGCCAGCAGCTTAAGGGGGACAGGGCACGGAAACACCATATATTTT
D gene: NA; clone size: NA; J gene: TRBJ2-3; V gene: TRBV5-6; CDR3 protein: CASSQKTQTSTDTQYF; CDR3 DNA: TGTGCCAGCAGCCAGAAGACGCAGACTAGCACAGATACGCAGTATTTT
D gene: TRBD2; clone size: NA; J gene: TRBJ2-1; V gene: TRBV18; CDR3 protein: CASSPRLTSGGSYNEQFF; CDR3 DNA: TGTGCCAGCTCACCGCGACTCACTAGCGGGGGGTCCTACAATGAGCAGTTCTTC
D gene: NA; clone size: medium-sized; J gene: TRBJ1-2; V gene: TRBV5-6; CDR3 protein: CASSSTGDWDYGYTF; CDR3 DNA: TGTGCCAGCAGCTCGACCGGGGACTGGGACTATGGCTACACCTTC
D gene: TRBD1; clone size: NA; J gene: TRBJ2-2; V gene: TRBV2; CDR3 protein: CASRGQANTGELFF; CDR3 DNA: TGTGCCAGCAGGGGACAGGCGAACACCGGGGAGCTGTTTTTT
D gene: NA; clone size: NA; J gene: TRBJ2-7; V gene: TRBV5-5; CDR3 protein: CASSLVPWSREQYF; CDR3 DNA: TGTGCCAGCAGCTTGGTTCCCTGGTCTCGGGAGCAGTACTTC
D gene: NA; clone size: NA; J gene: TRBJ2-7; V gene: TRBV14; CDR3 protein: CASSHTVGEQYF; CDR3 DNA: TGTGCCAGCAGCCACACAGTGGGCGAGCAGTACTTC
D gene: TRBD2; clone size: NA; J gene: TRBJ2-3; V gene: TRBV5-1; CDR3 protein: CASSPGLAGGDTQYF; CDR3 DNA: TGCGCCAGCAGCCCGGGACTAGCGGGAGGAGATACGCAGTATTTT
D gene: NA; clone size: NA; J gene: TRBJ1-2; V gene: TRBV5-1; CDR3 protein: CASSLNPQGQYGYTF; CDR3 DNA: TGCGCCAGCAGCTTGAACCCCCAGGGACAATATGGCTACACCTTC
D gene: TRBD1; clone size: NA; J gene: TRBJ1-5; V gene: TRBV28; CDR3 protein: CASSSGGTSNQPQHF; CDR3 DNA: TGTGCCAGCAGTTCAGGGGGCACTAGCAATCAGCCCCAGCATTTT
D gene: NA; clone size: NA; J gene: TRBJ2-3; V gene: TRBV30; CDR3 protein: CAWSDLGRDGADTQYF; CDR3 DNA: TGTGCCTGGAGTGACTTAGGGCGGGACGGGGCAGATACGCAGTATTTT
D gene: NA; clone size: NA; J gene: TRBJ2-1; V gene: TRBV5-1; CDR3 protein: CASSLELVNEQFF; CDR3 DNA: TGCGCCAGCAGCTTGGAACTCGTTAATGAGCAGTTCTTC
D gene: TRBD1; clone size: once; J gene: TRBJ2-7; V gene: TRBV5-6; CDR3 protein: CASSAGQGSYEQYF; CDR3 DNA: TGTGCCAGCAGTGCGGGACAGGGGTCCTACGAGCAGTACTTC
D gene: NA; clone size: NA; J gene: TRBJ1-1; V gene: TRBV10-3; CDR3 protein: CAISPPGRGEAFF; CDR3 DNA: TGTGCCATCAGTCCACCGGGGAGGGGTGAAGCTTTCTTT
D gene: TRBD1; clone size: NA; J gene: TRBJ2-7; V gene: TRBV19; CDR3 protein: CASSIDSQGDTYEQYF; CDR3 DNA: TGTGCCAGTAGTATAGATAGTCAGGGGGACACCTACGAGCAGTACTTC